The 4 T cell receptor beta chains below were found in one sample sequenced in a study of T cell responses to AZD1222 COVID-19 vaccine. Produced via immunoSEQ multiplex PCR; TCRdb's table is partial and in-frame only. This sample yields over 150,000 clones, of which 85% to 95% are seen a single time; about 9.4% belongs to the top ten. This sample comprised peripheral blood, obtained on day 0 of AZD1222 vaccination. These receptors were collected from an adult in good health.

V is TRBV2 and J is TRBJ1-5; tentative D call: TRBD1 (6 bases). The CDR3 is 14 residues long. Germline V gene lookup returns CDR1 SNHLY and CDR2 FYNNEI. V was shortened by 4 bases and J by 4 bases, with 11 bases between the two germline ends. CDR3 DNA sequence: TGTGCCAGCAGTGGAGGGCAGGGGAATCAGCCCCAGCATTTT. It yields the protein CASSGGQGNQPQHF.

The gene calls are TRBV4-1 and TRBJ1-5, with a possible D match to TRBD1 (5 bases). The CDR3 spans 16 residues. Looked up from germline, CDR1 is MGHRA and CDR2 is YSYEKL. Trimming removed 0 bases from V and 5 bases from J, with 14 bases in between. The CDR3 sequence is CASSQDGGGTYQPQHF. CDR3 DNA: TGCGCCAGCAGCCAAGACGGCGGCGGGACCTATCAGCCCCAGCATTTT.

V is TRBV6-5 and J is TRBJ1-2, with D tentatively TRBD1 (5 bases). This CDR3 has 14 residues. Germline CDR1 reads MNHEY; CDR2 reads SVGAGI. Trimming took 7 bases from V and 8 from J, leaving 20 bases between them. The CDR3 is CASTIRLGVGGYTF. CDR3 coding DNA: TGTGCCAGCACCATTAGATTGGGGGTGGGCGGCTACACCTTC.

The rearrangement uses TRBV5-4 and TRBJ2-3, with a weak D call TRBD1 (6 bases). This CDR3 spans 15 amino acids. Germline V lookup: CDR1 SGHNT, CDR2 YYREEE (reference sequence). Trimming stripped 2 bases from V and 2 bases from J, with 12 bases between. CDR3 region: CASSLTDRLTDTQYF. The CDR3 DNA follows: TGTGCCAGCAGCTTAACGGACAGACTCACAGATACGCAGTATTTT.